Listed below are T cell receptor beta chains from one sample, sequenced in a study of shared clonotypes between healthy human individuals. Here immunoSEQ multiplex PCR was the method, and the copy in TCRdb shows in-frame clones only, minus some. The data contain more than 900,000 clones, more than 75% of them singletons. Input material: memory CD4+ T cells from PBMCs. The receptors were sampled from a man aged 18 to 29 in good health. Some clones in this sample may be carry-over from other donors' samples. CDR3s include the opening cysteine and the closing phenylalanine or tryptophan.

j_call,v_call,cdr3_aa
TRBJ1-4,TRBV27,CASSSNPQGDEKLFF
TRBJ1-1,TRBV28,CASSGSGTGNTEAFF
TRBJ1-5,TRBV4-1,CASSSGTGDDQPQHF
TRBJ1-2,TRBV6-5,CASTLGGRNYGYTF
TRBJ2-1,TRBV4-3,CASSQELASYNEQFF
TRBJ1-1,TRBV25-1,CASRGLTESTEAFF
TRBJ1-5,TRBV5-1,CASSSGEDRSQPQHF
TRBJ2-7,TRBV5-4,CASSAGRLAYEQYF
TRBJ2-5,TRBV30,CAWSQTEGGVGETQYF
TRBJ2-7,TRBV5-1,CASRPTTEMPSYEQYF
TRBJ1-2,TRBV19,CASRRDRRYGYTF
TRBJ2-2,TRBV9,CASSPRAGVSTGELFF
TRBJ2-2,TRBV15,CATSRDTGSGELFF
TRBJ2-2,TRBV7-2,CASSAISGAGELFF
TRBJ1-1,TRBV9,CASSKGQGRSEAFF
TRBJ2-2,TRBV7-2,CASSPPLRGVASTGELFF
TRBJ2-5,TRBV5-5,CASSLLTGHETQYF